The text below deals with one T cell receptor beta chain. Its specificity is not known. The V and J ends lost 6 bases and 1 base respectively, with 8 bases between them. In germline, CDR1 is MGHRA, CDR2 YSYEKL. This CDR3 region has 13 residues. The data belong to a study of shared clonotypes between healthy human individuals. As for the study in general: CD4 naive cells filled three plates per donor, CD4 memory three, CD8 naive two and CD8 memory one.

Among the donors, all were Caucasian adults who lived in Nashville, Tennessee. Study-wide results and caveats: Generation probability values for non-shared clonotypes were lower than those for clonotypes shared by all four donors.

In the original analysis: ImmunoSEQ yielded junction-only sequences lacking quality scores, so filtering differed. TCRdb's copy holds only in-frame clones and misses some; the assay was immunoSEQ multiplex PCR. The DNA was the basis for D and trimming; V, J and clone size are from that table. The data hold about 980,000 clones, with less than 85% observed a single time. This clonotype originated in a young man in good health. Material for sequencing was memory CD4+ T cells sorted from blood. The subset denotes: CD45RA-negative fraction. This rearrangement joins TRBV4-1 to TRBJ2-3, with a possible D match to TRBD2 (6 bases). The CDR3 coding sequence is TGCGCCAGCAGATGGGGGGGCACAGATACGCAGTATTTT. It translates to CASRWGGTDTQYF.